The rows below give T cell receptor beta chains drawn from one sample of a study of PD-1 blockade in classical Hodgkin lymphoma. Profiling relied on immunoSEQ multiplex PCR, and the TCRdb table lists in-frame clones only, not all of them. The table shows about 64,000 clones, with approximately 94% occurring only once. The sample consisted of peripheral blood mononuclear cells (PBMCs), taken before the fourth cycle of nivolumab. The receptors here all came from a human donor with classical Hodgkin lymphoma. Both conserved end residues are trimmed from each CDR3. The D gene is left open where the match is weak.

V gene,J gene,D gene,CDR3 protein
TRBV10-3,TRBJ2-5,TRBD1,AISQDRGETQY
TRBV11-2,TRBJ2-3,TRBD2,ASSPGLATDTQY
TRBV28,TRBJ2-3,TRBD2,ASSLGLAGQVDTQY
TRBV27,TRBJ2-3,TRBD2,ASSLWGGGLTDTQY
TRBV5-1,TRBJ2-7,NA,ASSSPDSSYEQY
TRBV4-1,TRBJ2-3,TRBD2,ASSQVSAGGGTTDTQY
TRBV11-2,TRBJ2-7,NA,ASSLAPYGTLYEQY
TRBV7-9,TRBJ2-7,NA,ASSRGTERQY
TRBV28,TRBJ2-7,NA,ASSLRQGLYEQY
TRBV5-8,TRBJ1-3,NA,ASSSGRASSGNTIY
TRBV28,TRBJ2-1,TRBD2,ASSSLADNSYNEQF
TRBV28,TRBJ1-1,NA,ASSWRSMNTEAF
TRBV18,TRBJ2-7,TRBD2,ASSPTSGSYEQY
TRBV10-3,TRBJ2-2,NA,AISESSRTPGELF
TRBV7-2,TRBJ2-7,NA,ASSLVARDYEQY
TRBV7-2,TRBJ2-7,NA,ASSLDPGRPYEQY
TRBV18,TRBJ2-7,TRBD1,ASSTGAGYEQY
TRBV13,TRBJ2-7,TRBD2,ASSLYLRGSSYEQY
TRBV5-6,TRBJ2-1,NA,ASSQVSGNEQF
TRBV4-2,TRBJ1-2,NA,ASSQGQITNYGYT
TRBV14,TRBJ2-2,NA,ASRLGRVNTGELF
TRBV27,TRBJ2-4,TRBD2,ASMGRLAENIQY
TRBV18,TRBJ2-7,NA,ASSATSGLGYEQY
TRBV28,TRBJ2-7,NA,ASFTATYEQY
TRBV2,TRBJ1-5,NA,ASSESLGGSNQPQH
TRBV27,TRBJ2-5,TRBD1,ASSLTGVGETQY
TRBV11-2,TRBJ2-1,NA,ASSFQIGEVNEQF
TRBV19,TRBJ2-2,NA,ASSEQGNTGELF
TRBV14,TRBJ2-7,NA,ASSKGPNEQY
TRBV5-1,TRBJ1-2,TRBD1,ASSSPGQPYGYT
TRBV28,TRBJ2-7,TRBD1,ATTGTGDEQY
TRBV4-1,TRBJ2-7,TRBD2,ASSPSLGLAEYFYEQY
TRBV9,TRBJ2-7,NA,ASSVGRAGIYEQY
TRBV19,TRBJ1-5,NA,ASSIEGGKGNQPQH
TRBV5-1,TRBJ2-7,NA,ASSWGGDTAYEQY